This T cell receptor beta chain is drawn from a study of control samples from healthy donors and cancer patients. Here immunoSEQ multiplex PCR was the method, and the copy in TCRdb shows in-frame clones only, minus some. Of tens of thousands of clones listed, around 83% are singletons. This clone was seen a single time. Sequences were obtained from PBMCs. This receptor was taken from a man in his sixties with head and neck cancer.

CDR3 coding DNA: TGTGCCACCACCTCGGGGGTAGTTCAAGAGACCCAGTACTTC. This translates into CATTSGVVQETQYF. The rearrangement joins TRBV15 to TRBJ2-5, with D tentatively TRBD2 (6 bases). V gave up 7 bases and J gave up 2 bases, with 14 bases separating them. The CDR3 loop spans 14 amino acids. CDR1 LNHNV and CDR2 YYDKDF come from the germline V gene (reference sequence).